These 26 T cell receptor beta chains share one sample of origin, sequenced in a study of cytomegalovirus exposure and HLA in healthy donors. Both 60 Vbeta primers and 13 Jbeta primers went into the PCR. The method was immunoSEQ multiplex PCR; TCRdb's version includes in-frame clones alone and lacks a portion of them. Found here are 150,000 to 200,000 clones, about 87% of them singletons; the top ten hold more than 1.5%. The sample taken for sequencing was PBMCs. The receptors were sampled from a woman in her late teens or twenties in good health and CMV-seronegative.

The chain couples TRBV11-2 to TRBJ1-3; D unclear. CDR1 SGHAT and CDR2 FQNNGV come from the germline V gene. This CDR3 has 15 amino acids. V was cut by 0 bases and J by 3 bases, with 9 bases left in between. The CDR3 is CASSLDLPGGNTIYF. The CDR3 DNA follows: TGTGCCAGCAGCTTAGATCTGCCAGGTGGAAACACCATATATTTT.

The chain couples TRBV11-3 to TRBJ2-1; D is uncertain. This CDR3 comprises 12 residues. The germline gives CDR1 SGHNT, CDR2 YENEEA. V was shortened by 0 bases and J by 6 bases, with 3 bases between the two germline ends. In DNA, the CDR3 is TGTGCCAGCAGCTTAGATAGCAATGAGCAGTTCTTC. Translation: CASSLDSNEQFF.

The rearrangement uses TRBV9 and TRBJ2-1, with 8 nucleotides matching TRBD1. The CDR3 length is 15 residues. Germline lookup yields CDR1 SGDLS and CDR2 YYNGEE. The V gene end was trimmed by 4 bases and the J gene end by 7 bases; junction bases not matched to a gene: 10. The CDR3 nucleotides are TGTGCCAGCAGCCCAGGGGGCTCTCCTTGGAATGAGCAGTTCTTC. Its protein product is CASSPGGSPWNEQFF. The variable domain in full, completed from reference TRBV9 and TRBJ2-1, reads DSGVTQTPKHLITATGQRVTLRCSPRSGDLSVYWYQQSLDQGLQFLIQYYNGEERAKGNILERFSAQQFPDLHSELNLSSLELGDSALYFCASSPGGSPWNEQFFGPGTRLTVL.

The V gene is TRBV28, the J gene TRBJ1-2; 7 nucleotides align to TRBD1. The CDR3 loop spans 14 amino acids. Per germline, CDR1 MDHEN and CDR2 SYDVKM. V lost 1 base to trimming and J lost 4 bases; unmatched junction nucleotides: 3. This CDR3 reads CASSLYRGGYGYTF. Written as DNA, the CDR3 is TGTGCCAGCAGTTTATACAGGGGAGGCTATGGCTACACCTTC.

The chain uses TRBV7-8 and TRBJ1-2, with D perhaps matching TRBD1 (5 bases). V gave up 6 bases and J gave up 0 bases, with 11 bases separating them. Germline V gene data show CDR1 as SGHVS and CDR2 as FQNEAQ. CDR3 size: 14 residues. The CDR3 DNA is TGTGCCAGCAGTTGGGGGGAGTCTAACTATGGCTACACCTTC. Amino acid sequence: CASSWGESNYGYTF.

The genes are TRBV5-1 and TRBJ1-4; TRBD1 agrees at 7 bases. The J segment lost 4 bases and the V segment lost 3 bases, leaving 0 bases of the junction unmatched. Germline V gene data show CDR1 as SGHRS and CDR2 as YFSETQ. CDR3 length: 13 amino acids. The CDR3: CASSWDSNEKLFF. The DNA for the CDR3 is TGCGCCAGCAGCTGGGACAGTAATGAAAAACTGTTTTTT.

The rearrangement links TRBV6-5 to TRBJ1-3, with D perhaps TRBD1 (5 bases). Germline V gene lookup returns CDR1 MNHEY and CDR2 SVGAGI. The CDR3 sequence is 13 residues long. V was shortened by 5 bases and J by 5 bases, with 10 bases between the two germline ends. CDR3 sequence (DNA): TGTGCCAGCAGTGCCGACAGCAGAAACACCATATATTTT. This codes for CASSADSRNTIYF.

Remarks on this clone: The sample has other DNA sequences that encode this CDR3 too. The chain joins TRBV5-4 to TRBJ2-5, with TRBD2 identical over 12 bases. The trim removed 4 bases at V and 2 bases at J, leaving 3 bases unmatched. CDR1 and CDR2 from the germline V gene are SGHNT and YYREEE (reference sequence). The CDR3 consists of 15 residues. This chain's CDR3 is CASSPGTSGQETQYF. For the CDR3, the DNA is TGTGCCAGCAGCCCCGGGACTAGCGGGCAAGAGACCCAGTACTTC. The whole variable domain, remainder taken from reference TRBV5-4 and TRBJ2-5, is ETGVTQSPTHLIKTRGQQVTLRCSSQSGHNTVSWYQQALGQGPQFIFQYYREEENGRGNFPPRFSGLQFPNYSSELNVNALELDDSALYLCASSPGTSGQETQYFGPGTRLLVL.

The count of this clone is one. V and J are TRBV11-3 and TRBJ2-5; 14 bases match TRBD2. The CDR3 runs to 14 residues. V shed 5 bases and J 11 bases; nucleotides not matched to a gene: 7. CDR1 is SGHNT, CDR2 YENEEA, per germline. The CDR3 region has the DNA TGTGCCAGCAGCCCCCGACTAGCGGGAGGGGAGCAGTACTTC. It is translated as CASSPRLAGGEQYF.

The chain combines TRBV27 with TRBJ1-2; D gene unclear. Trimming took off 5 bases at V and 3 bases at J, with 13 bases between the two ends. CDR1 MNHEY and CDR2 SMNVEV come from the germline V gene (reference sequence). The CDR3 covers 14 residues. The CDR3 protein is CASSPKWRDYGYTF. CDR3 nucleotide sequence: TGTGCCAGCAGTCCTAAATGGAGAGACTATGGCTACACCTTC.

This clone was seen a few times. In DNA form, the CDR3 reads TGTGCCATCAGAACCGGGACAGGGGGCGGGGGCACTGAAGCTTTCTTT. It codes for CAIRTGTGGGGTEAFF. V usage is TRBV10-3 and J usage is TRBJ1-1; 12 bases are shared with TRBD1. Unmatched junction bases numbered 9, after V lost 6 bases and J lost 4 bases. CDR1 and CDR2 (germline): ENHRY, SYGVKD. This CDR3 contains 16 residues.

This sequence joins TRBV5-1 and TRBJ2-7; 7 bases are a match to TRBD1. CDR1 is SGHRS and CDR2 is YFSETQ in the germline V gene. The V segment lost 1 base and the J segment 5 bases; nucleotides outside the gene matches: 6. This CDR3 spans 14 amino acids. This chain's CDR3 is CASSLRQGSHEQYF. The CDR3 DNA sequence: TGCGCCAGCAGCTTGAGACAGGGTAGCCACGAGCAGTACTTC.

Only one count was recorded for this clone. The chain links TRBV18 to TRBJ2-1; 10 nucleotides line up with TRBD2. The CDR3 loop spans 18 amino acids. V dropped 3 bases and J dropped 5; count of bases not matched to a gene: 13. Germline V gene sequence: CDR1 KGHSH, CDR2 LQKENI. The CDR3 nucleotides are TGTGCCAGCTCACCCGTGCCCTCCGGGACTAGCGAGCACAATGAGCAGTTCTTC. Its protein is CASSPVPSGTSEHNEQFF.

Turning to this clone: The junction departs from germline at one end; a sequencing error may be responsible. The chain has TRBV7-9 and TRBJ2-5; D is possibly TRBD2 (6 bases). The CDR3 is 17 residues long. Germline V gene sequence: CDR1 SEHNR, CDR2 FQNEAQ (reference sequence). Here the CDR3 reads CSSSLTGQGLSVGTQYF. For the CDR3, the DNA is TGTTCCAGCAGCCTGACTGGCCAGGGACTCTCTGTCGGGACCCAGTACTTC.

The rearrangement joins TRBV2 to TRBJ2-2; 10 bases are a match to TRBD2. Germline lookup yields CDR1 SNHLY and CDR2 FYNNEI. The CDR3 has 16 residues. V trimming: 4 bases; J trimming: 6 bases; junction bases outside the gene matches: 8. CDR3 region: CASSVMSGRASGELFF. The CDR3 coding sequence is TGTGCCAGCAGTGTCATGAGCGGGAGGGCCTCCGGGGAGCTGTTTTTT.

This sequence joins TRBV6-1 and TRBJ2-7; D is possibly TRBD2 (5 bases). Germline CDR1 and CDR2: MNHNS and SASEGT. The CDR3 runs 14 residues. Trimming took 10 bases from V and 6 from J, leaving 22 bases between them. CDR3 residues: CATSARVWISEQYF. The CDR3 DNA reads TGTGCCACCTCGGCGAGGGTCTGGATCTCCGAGCAGTACTTC.

This clone was seen more than once but under ten times. The chain joins TRBV29-1 to TRBJ1-3, with a possible D match to TRBD1 (6 bases). The V and J ends lost 0 bases and 0 bases respectively, with 12 bases between them. Germline CDR1 reads SQVTM; CDR2 reads ANQGSEA. The CDR3 contains 16 residues. The CDR3 region is CSVEDQRGTSGNTIYF. CDR3 nucleotides: TGCAGCGTTGAAGATCAAAGGGGGACCTCTGGAAACACCATATATTTT.

J is TRBJ2-5 and V is TRBV6-5; tentatively, D is TRBD1 (6 bases). Germline V CDR1 and CDR2: MNHEY, SVGAGI. Trimming shortened V by 7 bases and J by 5 bases, and 17 bases separated the two germline ends. The CDR3 has 14 amino acids. As DNA, the CDR3 is TGTGCCAGCATTGGATCCCTAAGGGGGGAGACCCAGTACTTC. This gives the protein CASIGSLRGETQYF.

The chain combines TRBV28 with TRBJ1-5; tentative D call: TRBD1 (5 bases). Germline values: CDR1 MDHEN, CDR2 SYDVKM. The CDR3 contains 14 residues. Trimming removed 7 bases from V and 2 bases from J, with 12 bases in between. The CDR3, as DNA: TGTGCCAGCATCCAGGGTTTTCGCAATCAGCCCCAGCATTTT. Its translation: CASIQGFRNQPQHF.

J is TRBJ2-3 and V is TRBV5-6; TRBD2 matches at 15 bases. The germline CDR1 and CDR2 sequences are SGHDT and YYEEEE. The CDR3 runs 16 residues. V lost 2 bases, J lost 5 bases, and 3 bases stayed unmatched. CDR3 loop: CASSLGTSGRKDTQYF. In DNA, the CDR3 is TGTGCCAGCAGCTTAGGGACTAGCGGGAGGAAAGATACGCAGTATTTT.

The genes are TRBV29-1 and TRBJ1-5; 9 nucleotides line up with TRBD1. With 6 bases clipped from V and 5 bases from J, the junction kept 2 bases outside the gene matches. Looked up from germline, CDR1 is SQVTM and CDR2 is ANQGSEA. The CDR3 is 12 amino acids. Here the CDR3 DNA reads TGCAGCGTCAGACAGGGGGATCAGCCCCAGCATTTT. It encodes CSVRQGDQPQHF. Full variable domain (missing parts from reference TRBV29-1 and TRBJ1-5): SAVISQKPSRDICQRGTSLTIQCQVDSQVTMMFWYRQQPGQSLTLIATANQGSEATYESGFVIDKFPISRPNLTFSTLTVSNMSPEDSSIYLCSVRQGDQPQHFGDGTRLSIL.

This rearrangement joins TRBV18 to TRBJ2-2; 7 bases are shared with TRBD1. Germline CDR1 reads KGHSH; CDR2 reads LQKENI. The V segment lost 0 bases and the J segment 6 bases; nucleotides outside the gene matches: 1. The CDR3 covers 14 residues. This chain's CDR3 is CASSPPQGAGELFF. The CDR3 region has the DNA TGTGCCAGCTCACCACCTCAGGGGGCCGGGGAGCTGTTTTTT. The complete variable domain, with remaining parts taken from reference TRBV18 and TRBJ2-2, reads NAGVMQNPRHLVRRRGQEARLRCSPMKGHSHVYWYRQLPEEGLKFMVYLQKENIIDESGMPKERFSAEFPKEGPSILRIQQVVRGDSAAYFCASSPPQGAGELFFGEGSRLTVL.

This sequence joins TRBV19 and TRBJ1-2; tentatively, D is TRBD1 (5 bases). CDR3 length equals 12 residues. In germline, CDR1 is LNHDA, CDR2 SQIVND (reference sequence). Trimming took 1 base from V and 8 from J, leaving 8 bases between them. CDR3 bases: TGTGCCAGTAGTATAGGACAGTCCGGCTACACCTTC. This codes for CASSIGQSGYTF.

The chain carries TRBV7-2 and TRBJ2-3; 9 bases fit TRBD1. V shed 5 bases, J shed 6 bases, and the junction held 6 bases outside the gene matches. Germline lookup yields CDR1 SGHTA and CDR2 FQGNSA. This CDR3 spans 14 amino acids. Here the CDR3 DNA reads TGTGCCAGCAGCCAGGGACAGGGTTTCGATACGCAGTATTTT. This codes for CASSQGQGFDTQYF.

The chain combines TRBV7-8 with TRBJ2-7, with TRBD2 matching 14 bases. The junction had 7 bases not matched to a gene; V was cut back by 3 bases and J by 3 bases. The V gene's germline CDR1 is SGHVS and CDR2 FQNEAQ. This CDR3 has 17 residues. This chain's CDR3 is CASSFRLAGGKNYEQYF. The CDR3 DNA sequence: TGTGCCAGCAGCTTCCGACTAGCGGGGGGGAAAAACTACGAGCAGTACTTC.

A remark on this clone: One end of the junction fails to match germline, which may point to a read error. The sample contains more than one DNA sequence encoding this CDR3. CDR3 amino acids: CASSVGSGIGTDTQYF. The CDR3 DNA follows: TGCGCCAGCAGCGTAGGGAGCGGGATAGGCACAGATACGCAGTATTTT. The V gene is TRBV9, the J gene TRBJ2-3; TRBD2 matches at 7 bases. Per the germline V gene, CDR1 is SGDLS and CDR2 is YYNGEE. CDR3 length: 16 residues.